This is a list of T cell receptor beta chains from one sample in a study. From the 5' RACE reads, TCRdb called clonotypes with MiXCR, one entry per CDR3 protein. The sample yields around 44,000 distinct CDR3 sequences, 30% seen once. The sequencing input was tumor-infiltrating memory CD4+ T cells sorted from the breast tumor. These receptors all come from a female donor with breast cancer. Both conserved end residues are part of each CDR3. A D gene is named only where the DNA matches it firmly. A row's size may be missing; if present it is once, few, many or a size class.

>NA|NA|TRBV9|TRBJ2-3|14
CASSVGAGTDTQYF
TGTGCCAGCAGCGTGGGAGCTGGCACAGATACGCAGTATTTT
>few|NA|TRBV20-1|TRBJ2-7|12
CSANRDSYEQYF
TGCAGTGCTAACCGGGACTCCTACGAGCAGTACTTC
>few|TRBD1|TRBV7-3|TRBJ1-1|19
CASSLFPSAAGGAGTEAFF
TGTGCCAGCAGCTTATTTCCATCGGCGGCAGGGGGCGCCGGCACTGAAGCTTTCTTT
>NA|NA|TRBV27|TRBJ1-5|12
CTSGWFNQPQHF
TGTACCAGCGGATGGTTCAATCAGCCCCAGCATTTT
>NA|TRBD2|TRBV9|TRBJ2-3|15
CASSVSGGPPDTQYF
TGTGCCAGCAGCGTCAGCGGGGGACCCCCCGATACGCAGTATTTT
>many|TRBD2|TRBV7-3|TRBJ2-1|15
CASSFSGTGSSEQFF
TGTGCCAGCAGCTTCAGCGGGACCGGTTCCAGCGAGCAGTTCTTC
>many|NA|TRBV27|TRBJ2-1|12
CATQGLANEQFF
TGTGCCACCCAGGGGTTAGCAAATGAGCAGTTCTTC
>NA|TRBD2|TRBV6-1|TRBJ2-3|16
CASSGTSGGGTDTQYF
TGTGCCAGCAGCGGGACTAGCGGAGGTGGGACAGATACGCAGTATTTT
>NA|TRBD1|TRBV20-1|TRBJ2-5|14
CSARGDRGQETQYF
TGCAGTGCTAGGGGGGACAGGGGTCAAGAGACCCAGTACTTC
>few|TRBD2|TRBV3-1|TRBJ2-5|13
CASRSGSWVSQYF
TGTGCCAGCAGGAGCGGGAGTTGGGTATCCCAGTACTTC
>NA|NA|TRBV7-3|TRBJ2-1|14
CASSQLPIGYEQFF
TGTGCCAGCAGCCAACTCCCTATCGGGTATGAGCAGTTCTTC
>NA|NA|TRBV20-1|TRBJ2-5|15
CSARDKGRLQETQYF
TGCAGTGCTAGAGATAAAGGCAGGTTACAAGAGACCCAGTACTTC
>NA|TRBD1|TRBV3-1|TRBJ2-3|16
CASRLTGQGWTDAQYF
TGTGCCAGCAGACTTACGGGACAGGGATGGACAGATGCGCAGTATTTT
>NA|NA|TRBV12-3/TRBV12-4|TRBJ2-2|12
CASRWLQGELFF
TGTGCCAGCAGGTGGTTGCAGGGGGAGCTGTTTTTT
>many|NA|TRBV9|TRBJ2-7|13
CASSVGGASGQYF
TGTGCCAGCAGCGTAGGAGGCGCGAGCGGGCAGTACTTC
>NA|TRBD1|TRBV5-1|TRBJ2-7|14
CASSLGTGFYEQYF
TGCGCCAGCAGCTTGGGGACAGGGTTCTACGAGCAGTACTTC
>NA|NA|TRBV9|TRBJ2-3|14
CASTPGTNSDTQYF
TGTGCCAGCACCCCTGGGACCAACTCAGATACGCAGTATTTT
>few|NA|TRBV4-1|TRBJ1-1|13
CASSYRWGAEAFF
TGCGCCAGCAGCTATCGGTGGGGCGCTGAAGCTTTCTTT
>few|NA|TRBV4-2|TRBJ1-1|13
CASSPRTYTEAFF
TGTGCCAGCAGCCCCCGGACCTACACTGAAGCTTTCTTT